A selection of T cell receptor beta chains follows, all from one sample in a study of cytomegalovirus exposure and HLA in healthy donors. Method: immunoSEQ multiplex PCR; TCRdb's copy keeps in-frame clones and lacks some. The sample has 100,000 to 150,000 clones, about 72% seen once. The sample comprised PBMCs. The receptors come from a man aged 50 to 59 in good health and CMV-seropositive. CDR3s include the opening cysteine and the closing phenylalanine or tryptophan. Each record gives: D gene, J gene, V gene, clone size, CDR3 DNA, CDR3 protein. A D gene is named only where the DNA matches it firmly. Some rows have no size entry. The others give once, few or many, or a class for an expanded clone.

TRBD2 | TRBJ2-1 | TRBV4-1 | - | TGCGCCAGCAGCCAAGAGGGGACTAGCGGGTACAATGAGCAGTTCTTC | CASSQEGTSGYNEQFF
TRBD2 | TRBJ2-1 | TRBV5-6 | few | TGTGCCAGCAGACCCCTAGCGGGGGTCTACAATGAGCAGTTCTTC | CASRPLAGVYNEQFF
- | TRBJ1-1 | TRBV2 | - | TGTGCCACCTCAGACAGCTCGATGAACACTGAAGCTTTCTTT | CATSDSSMNTEAFF
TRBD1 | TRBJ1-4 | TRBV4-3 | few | TGCGCCAGCAGCCCTCCAGGGACAGGGGCTGAAAAACTGTTTTTT | CASSPPGTGAEKLFF
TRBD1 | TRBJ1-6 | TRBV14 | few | TGTGCCGCCACAGGGGACCCTACTTCACCCCTCCACTTT | CAATGDPTSPLHF
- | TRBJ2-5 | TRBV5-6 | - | TGTGCCAGCAGCTTACCCGGGATCGAAGGGGAGACCCAGTACTTC | CASSLPGIEGETQYF
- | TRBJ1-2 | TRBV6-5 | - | TGTGCCAGCAGTTACGAAGCCCTTGGTGTCTATGGCTACACCTTC | CASSYEALGVYGYTF
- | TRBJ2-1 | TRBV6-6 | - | TGTGCCAGCAGCTCCGACAGAAGGGGATACAATGAGCAGTTCTTC | CASSSDRRGYNEQFF
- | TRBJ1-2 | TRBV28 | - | TGTGCCAGCAGTTTAGCGGGGCGGGTTTATGGCTACACCTTC | CASSLAGRVYGYTF
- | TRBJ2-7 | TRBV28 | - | TGTGCCAGCAGATCGATCGGCAGAGGGTTCTACGAGCAGTACTTC | CASRSIGRGFYEQYF
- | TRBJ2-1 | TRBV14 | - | TGTGCCAGCAGCCAAGTAAGCGAGCAGTTCTTC | CASSQVSEQFF
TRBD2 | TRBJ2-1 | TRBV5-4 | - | TGTGCCAGCAGCTCGGGACTAGCGGCAAACAATGAGCAGTTCTTC | CASSSGLAANNEQFF
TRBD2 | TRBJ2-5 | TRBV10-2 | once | TGCGCCAGCCACCCTACGCCGAGGACTAGCGGCCAAGAGACCCAGTACTTC | CASHPTPRTSGQETQYF
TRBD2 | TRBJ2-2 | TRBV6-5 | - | TGTGCCAGCAGTTACGGACTAGCGGGGCCCACCGGGGAGCTGTTTTTT | CASSYGLAGPTGELFF
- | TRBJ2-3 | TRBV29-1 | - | TGCAATGTGGCCGCGGACTCACTGCAGTATTTT | CNVAADSLQYF
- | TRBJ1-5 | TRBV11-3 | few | TGTGCCAGCAGCTTAGGGAGATCGGGGGGGCCGTGGAGCAATCAGCCCCAGCATTTT | CASSLGRSGGPWSNQPQHF
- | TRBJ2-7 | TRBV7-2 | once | TGTGCCAGCAGCACAACAGGGTACTACGAGCAGTACTTC | CASSTTGYYEQYF
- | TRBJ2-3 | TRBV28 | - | TGTGCCAGCAGGCCAGCGGGCCCATACACAGATACGCAGTATTTT | CASRPAGPYTDTQYF
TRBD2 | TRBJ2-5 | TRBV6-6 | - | TGTGCCAGCAGTAAAGGACTAGCGGGAGAGACCCAGTACTTC | CASSKGLAGETQYF
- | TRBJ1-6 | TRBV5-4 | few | TGTGCCAGCAGCTTGGCAGGGGAAAATTCACCCCTCCACTTT | CASSLAGENSPLHF
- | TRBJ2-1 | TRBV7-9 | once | TGTGCCAGCGCACAGAATGAGCAGTTCTTC | CASAQNEQFF
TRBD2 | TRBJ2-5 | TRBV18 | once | TGTGCCAGCTCATCACTAGCGGGAGAGGCAGAGACCCAGTACTTC | CASSSLAGEAETQYF
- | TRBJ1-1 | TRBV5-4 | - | TGTGCCAGCAGCTTGGGAGGGGGGGGACCCGGCACTGAAGCTTTCTTT | CASSLGGGGPGTEAFF
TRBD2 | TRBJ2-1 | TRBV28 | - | TGTGCCAGCAGTCCCGAGGGACTAGCGGAGCACAATGAGCAGTTCTTC | CASSPEGLAEHNEQFF
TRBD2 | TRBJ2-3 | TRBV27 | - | TGTGCCAGCAGTCTTCGGGTAGCGGGAGGCTCAGATACGCAGTATTTT | CASSLRVAGGSDTQYF
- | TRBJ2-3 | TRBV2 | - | TGTGCCAGCGTGACCGCCGCCCCGGGGGCAGATACGCAGTATTTT | CASVTAAPGADTQYF